Listed here is a single T cell receptor (beta chain). Its matching antigen is unknown. This specimen belongs to a study of cytomegalovirus exposure and HLA in healthy donors. Study-wide background: Among roughly 180 million T cells, an earlier analysis found roughly 120 million unique TCR beta sequences. Under 90% of several hundred genotyped donors fell in the Caucasian-associated ancestry cluster.

PCR involved 60 Vbeta and 13 Jbeta primers. Data came from immunoSEQ multiplex PCR; TCRdb stores just in-frame clones and leaves some out. The sample consists of some 140,000 clones, about 85% of them appearing once. Study-wide points: Fewer N-insertions than the approximately 610-donor mean were reportedly shown by an Asian-associated ancestry cluster in a later analysis. Sequencing likely caused a cluster of highly shared sequence variants.

The CDR3 length is 12 residues. Trimming pared 8 bases from V and 5 bases from J, leaving 13 bases between. The germline V gene has CDR1 SGHRS and CDR2 YFSETQ. The sequence was collected from a woman younger than 45 in good health and CMV-seropositive. The chain carries TRBV5-1 and TRBJ1-1; perhaps TRBD1 as D (5 bases). Specimen: PBMCs. The CDR3 reads CASRGLRTEAFF. The DNA for the CDR3 is TGCGCCAGTAGGGGCTTGAGGACTGAAGCTTTCTTT.